The clone carrying this TCR beta chain came up many times. TCRdb redid the calling of the 5' RACE reads with MiXCR, one entry per CDR3 protein. The sample consists of more than 250,000 distinct CDR3 sequences, 6.5% to 8.5% of them appearing once. This specimen comes from a study of T cells after yellow fever vaccination. V was trimmed by 0 bases and J by 1 base, leaving 12 bases between them. The CDR3 extends over 16 amino acids. Germline V CDR1 and CDR2: LNHDA, SQIVND (reference sequence). This chain uses TRBV19 with TRBJ2-5; D possibly corresponds to TRBD2 (5 bases). The sample was PBMCs, taken more than 40 days after the first yellow fever vaccination. This TCR came from a man aged 18 to 35 who received the YFV17D yellow fever vaccine. The CDR3 bases are TGTGCCAGTAGTATAGATCGGGGAATGCCCCAAGAGACCCAGTACTTC. Translated, it gives CASSIDRGMPQETQYF.